The T cell receptor beta chain described here comes from a study of shared clonotypes between healthy human individuals. Looking at the study overall: Every donor yielded three CD4 naive, three CD4 memory, two CD8 naive and one CD8 memory plate. Findings of the study overall: At large depth, rarefaction still showed sorted-subset sequencing to be incomplete. Only blood underwent sampling, and tissue repertoires likely differ.

This clone showed up just once. The antigen remains unidentified. Some clones are missing from TCRdb's copy, which holds only in-frame ones; the method was immunoSEQ multiplex PCR. The repertoire holds roughly 1,100,000 clones, approximately 68% seen once, with roughly 1.5% in the top ten. The CDR3 runs to 14 residues. Per germline, CDR1 MGHDK and CDR2 SYGVNS. Germline trimming cut 7 bases from V and 8 bases from J; bases unmatched to any gene: 7. This clonotype was sampled from a man between 18 and 35 years old in good health. The chain carries TRBV25-1 and TRBJ1-4; TRBD1 matches 10 bases. Sequencing was done on a sample of memory CD4+ T cells sorted from blood. Documented subset: CD45RA-negative fraction. CDR3: CASTRTGGIEKLFF. The DNA of the CDR3 is TGTGCCAGCACGCGGACAGGGGGTATCGAAAAACTGTTTTTT.